This TCR beta chain was found in a study of T-cell memory formation after mild COVID-19. This CDR3 region has 15 residues. Germline trimming cut 10 bases from V and 6 bases from J; bases unmatched to any gene: 13. General study results and limits: Later expanders leaned CD4+, whereas clones that contracted between day 15 and 85 were balanced CD4/CD8.

TCRdb reprocessed the 5' RACE reads via MiXCR and lists one record per CDR3 protein. Of a few hundred thousand distinct CDR3 sequences in the sample, about 23% were seen once. This clonotype showed up just a few times. Its target is unknown. The TCR comes from an adult woman who had mild COVID-19 (a few samples of this study predate the infection). Cell type and time point are not known. Sequenced material: PBMCs or a T cell subset sorted from them (not recorded which). The chain carries TRBV12-3 or TRBV12-4 and TRBJ2-1, with TRBD2 matching 9 bases. CDR3 sequence reads: CATRLAGGPGNEQFF. The CDR3 DNA reads TGTGCCACCCGACTGGCGGGGGGGCCAGGCAATGAGCAGTTCTTC.